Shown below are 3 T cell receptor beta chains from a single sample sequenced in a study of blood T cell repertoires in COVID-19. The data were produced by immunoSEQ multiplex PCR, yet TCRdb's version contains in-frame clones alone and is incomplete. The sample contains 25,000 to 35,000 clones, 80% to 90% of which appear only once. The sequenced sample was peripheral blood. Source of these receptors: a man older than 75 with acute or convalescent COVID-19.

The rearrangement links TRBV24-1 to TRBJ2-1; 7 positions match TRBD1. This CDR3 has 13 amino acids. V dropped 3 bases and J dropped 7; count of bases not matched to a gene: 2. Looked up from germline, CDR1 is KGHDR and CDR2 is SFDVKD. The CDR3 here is CATSDDRENEQFF. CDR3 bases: TGTGCCACCAGTGATGACAGGGAGAATGAGCAGTTCTTC.

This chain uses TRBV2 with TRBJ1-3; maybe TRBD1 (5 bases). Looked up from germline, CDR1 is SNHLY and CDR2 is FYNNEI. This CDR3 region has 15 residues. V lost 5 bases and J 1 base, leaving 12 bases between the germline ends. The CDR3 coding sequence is TGTGCCAGCAGTCGCGACAGCGCTTCTGGAAACACCATATATTTT. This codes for CASSRDSASGNTIYF.

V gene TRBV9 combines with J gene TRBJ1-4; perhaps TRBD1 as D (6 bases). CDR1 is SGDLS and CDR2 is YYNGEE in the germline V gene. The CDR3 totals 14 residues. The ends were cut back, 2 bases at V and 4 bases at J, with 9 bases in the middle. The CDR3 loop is CASSVPGVNEKLFF. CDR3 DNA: TGTGCCAGCAGCGTCCCAGGGGTTAATGAAAAACTGTTTTTT.